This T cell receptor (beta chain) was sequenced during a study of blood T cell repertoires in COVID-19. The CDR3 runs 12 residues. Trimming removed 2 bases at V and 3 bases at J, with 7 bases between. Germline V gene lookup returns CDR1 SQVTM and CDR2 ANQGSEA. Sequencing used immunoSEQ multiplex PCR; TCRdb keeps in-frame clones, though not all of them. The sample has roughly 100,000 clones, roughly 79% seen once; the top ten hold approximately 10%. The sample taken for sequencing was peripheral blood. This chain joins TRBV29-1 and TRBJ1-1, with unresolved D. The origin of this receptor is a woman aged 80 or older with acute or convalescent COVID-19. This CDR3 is CSVERVDTEAFF. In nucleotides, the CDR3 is TGCAGCGTTGAAAGAGTGGACACTGAAGCTTTCTTT.